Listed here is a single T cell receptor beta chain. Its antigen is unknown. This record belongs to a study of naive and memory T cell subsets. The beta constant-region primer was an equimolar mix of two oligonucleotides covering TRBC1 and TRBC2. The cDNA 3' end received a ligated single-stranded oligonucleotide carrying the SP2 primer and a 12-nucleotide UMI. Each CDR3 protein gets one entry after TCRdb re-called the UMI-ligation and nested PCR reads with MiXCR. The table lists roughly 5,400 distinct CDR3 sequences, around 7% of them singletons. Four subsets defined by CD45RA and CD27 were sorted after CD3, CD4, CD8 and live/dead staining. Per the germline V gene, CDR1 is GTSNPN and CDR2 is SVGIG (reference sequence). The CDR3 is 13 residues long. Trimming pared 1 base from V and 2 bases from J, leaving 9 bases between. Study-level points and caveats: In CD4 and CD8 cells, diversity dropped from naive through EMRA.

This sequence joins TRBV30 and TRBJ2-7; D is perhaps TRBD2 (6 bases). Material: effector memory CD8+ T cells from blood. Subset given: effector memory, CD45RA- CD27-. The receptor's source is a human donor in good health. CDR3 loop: CAWSGTITYEQYF. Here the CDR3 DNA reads TGTGCCTGGAGTGGGACTATCACCTACGAGCAGTACTTC.